This T cell receptor beta chain came from a study of T cell responses to AZD1222 COVID-19 vaccine. On this clone: Its antigen is unidentified.

Trimming removed 5 bases from V and 4 bases from J, with 9 bases in between. Germline values: CDR1 SGHTA, CDR2 FQGNSA. This CDR3 is 13 amino acids long. Here immunoSEQ multiplex PCR was the method, and the copy in TCRdb shows in-frame clones only, minus some. The sample contains approximately 200,000 clones, around 93% of which appear only once. Study-level findings and limits: Spike-specific TCR breadth and depth rose after two AZD1222 doses. The reported proportion of spike-specific TCRs targeting unmutated variant regions was nearly half. The peak T cell response came first, and repertoires were sampled only after it.

The chain recombines TRBV7-2 with TRBJ2-1; D gene uncertain. This TCR was sampled from an adult in good health. Material: peripheral blood, obtained on day 0 of AZD1222 vaccination. The CDR3 nucleotides are TGTGCCAGCAGCCCTTCCCATTACAATGAGCAGTTCTTC. It encodes CASSPSHYNEQFF.